This TCR beta chain comes out of a study of T cell responses to AZD1222 COVID-19 vaccine. On the study more broadly: It was second doses at about 4 or about 12 weeks that were pooled. Notes on the study in general: Among those given AZD1222, only five or six were seropositive at baseline. Spike-specific TCR breadth and depth rose after two AZD1222 doses. Unmutated regions of variants are reportedly targeted by nearly half of spike-specific TCRs.

Only in-frame clones appear in the TCRdb table, and some are missing; sequencing was by immunoSEQ multiplex PCR. The sample includes 110,000 or so clones, 88% of them seen just once. A remark on this clone: Its antigen remains unknown.

Germline trimming cut 5 bases from V and 1 base from J; bases unmatched to any gene: 10. The CDR3 runs to 16 residues. Germline lookup yields CDR1 LNHDA and CDR2 SQIVND (reference sequence). The starting material was peripheral blood, obtained on day 0 of AZD1222 vaccination. The clonotype comes from an adult in good health. V gene TRBV19 combines with J gene TRBJ2-5; 7 bases map to TRBD1. CDR3 coding DNA: TGTGCCAGTAGTGCCCCCAGGGGGAGATTCCAAGAGACCCAGTACTTC. Encoded protein: CASSAPRGRFQETQYF.